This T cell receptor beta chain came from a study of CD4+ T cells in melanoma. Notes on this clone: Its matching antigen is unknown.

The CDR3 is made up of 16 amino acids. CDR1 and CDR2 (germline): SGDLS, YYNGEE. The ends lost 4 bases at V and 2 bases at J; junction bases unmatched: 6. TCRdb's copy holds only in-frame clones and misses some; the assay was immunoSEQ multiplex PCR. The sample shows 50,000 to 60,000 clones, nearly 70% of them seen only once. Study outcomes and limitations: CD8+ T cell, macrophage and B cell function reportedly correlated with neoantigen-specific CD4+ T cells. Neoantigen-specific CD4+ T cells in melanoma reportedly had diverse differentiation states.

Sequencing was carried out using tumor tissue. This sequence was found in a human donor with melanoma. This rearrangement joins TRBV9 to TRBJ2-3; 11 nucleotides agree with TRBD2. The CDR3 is CASSHRLAGHTDTQYF. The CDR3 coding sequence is TGTGCCAGCAGCCATCGACTAGCGGGGCACACAGATACGCAGTATTTT.